Following are 7 T cell receptor beta chains from one sample sequenced in a study of blood T cell repertoires in COVID-19. Clones were sequenced by immunoSEQ multiplex PCR, and TCRdb holds only the in-frame ones, with some missing. This table has 130,000 to 150,000 clones, less than 85% appearing once. The material sequenced was peripheral blood. Receptors were obtained from a woman aged 80 or older in a cohort sampled during active or convalescent COVID-19.

The chain joins TRBV3-1 (or the pseudogene TRBV3-2) to TRBJ2-3; 8 bases agree with TRBD2. Germline loops: CDR1 LGHDT, CDR2 YNNKEL (reference sequence). The CDR3 covers 15 residues. V trimming: 5 bases; J trimming: 5 bases; junction bases outside the gene matches: 9. CDR3 region: CASSVQAGVRDTQYF. The CDR3 coding sequence is TGTGCCAGCAGCGTTCAAGCGGGGGTCAGAGATACGCAGTATTTT.

The chain carries TRBV5-6 and TRBJ2-7; D possibly corresponds to TRBD2 (6 bases). V was trimmed by 5 bases and J by 0 bases, leaving 15 bases between them. CDR1 is SGHDT and CDR2 is YYEEEE in the germline V gene. This CDR3 is 15 amino acids long. The CDR3: CASRRLAGSSYEQYF. The CDR3 DNA sequence: TGTGCCAGCAGACGACTGGCGGGGTCCTCCTACGAGCAGTACTTC.

The chain joins TRBV6-1 to TRBJ1-5, with D perhaps TRBD1 (6 bases). Germline CDR1 is MNHNS and CDR2 is SASEGT. CDR3 size: 15 residues. The ends were cut back, 0 bases at V and 7 bases at J, with 13 bases in the middle. The DNA of the CDR3 is TGTGCCAGCAGTGAAGCGATGGGGGCTGGGCAGCCCCAGCATTTT. This sequence encodes CASSEAMGAGQPQHF.

The CDR3 nucleotides are TGTGCCACCAGTGATTTCCCAGGGGGCGCAAACTATGGCTACACCTTC. Translating gives CATSDFPGGANYGYTF. This chain joins TRBV24-1 and TRBJ1-2, with 8 bases that match TRBD1. The trim removed 1 base at V and 2 bases at J, leaving 5 bases unmatched. Germline V gives CDR1 KGHDR, CDR2 SFDVKD. This CDR3 region has 16 residues.

The V gene is TRBV28, the J gene TRBJ1-5; TRBD1 matches 10 bases. This CDR3 region has 15 residues. V was pared by 8 bases and J by 5 bases, with 9 bases of the junction left unmatched. Looked up from germline, CDR1 is MDHEN and CDR2 is SYDVKM. CDR3 coding DNA: TGTGCCAGCCGTAAGACAGGGGGCTGGGATCAGCCCCAGCATTTT. It encodes CASRKTGGWDQPQHF.

The chain uses TRBV19 and TRBJ2-7; 14 positions agree with TRBD2. The CDR3 spans 18 residues. V was pared by 3 bases and J by 2 bases, with 9 bases of the junction left unmatched. Germline V gene data show CDR1 as LNHDA and CDR2 as SQIVND (reference sequence). The DNA for the CDR3 is TGTGCCAGTAGTATGCGGTCGGGACTAGCGGGGGTGACCTACGAGCAGTACTTC. This translates into CASSMRSGLAGVTYEQYF.

This chain connects TRBV18 to TRBJ2-7; 8 nucleotides line up with TRBD1. From germline, CDR1 is KGHSH and CDR2 LQKENI. V dropped 0 bases and J dropped 10; count of bases not matched to a gene: 5. This CDR3 comprises 13 residues. For the CDR3, the DNA is TGTGCCAGCTCACCACCGAACAGGGGGGAACAGTACGTC. Translating gives CASSPPNRGEQYV.